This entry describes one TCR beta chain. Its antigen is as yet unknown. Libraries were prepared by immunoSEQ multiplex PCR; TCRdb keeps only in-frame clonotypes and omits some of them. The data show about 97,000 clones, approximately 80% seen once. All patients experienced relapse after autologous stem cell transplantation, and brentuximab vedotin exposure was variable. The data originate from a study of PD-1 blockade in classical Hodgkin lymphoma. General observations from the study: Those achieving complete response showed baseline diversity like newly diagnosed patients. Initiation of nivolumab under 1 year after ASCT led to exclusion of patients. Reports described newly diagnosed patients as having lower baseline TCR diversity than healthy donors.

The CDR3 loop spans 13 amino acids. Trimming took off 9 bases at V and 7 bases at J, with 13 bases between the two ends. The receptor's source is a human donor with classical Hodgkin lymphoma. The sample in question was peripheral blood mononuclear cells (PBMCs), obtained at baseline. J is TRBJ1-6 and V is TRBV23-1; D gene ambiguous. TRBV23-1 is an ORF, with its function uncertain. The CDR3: CARAQSDNSPLHF. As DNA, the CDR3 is TGCGCCAGAGCACAGAGTGACAATTCACCCCTCCACTTT.